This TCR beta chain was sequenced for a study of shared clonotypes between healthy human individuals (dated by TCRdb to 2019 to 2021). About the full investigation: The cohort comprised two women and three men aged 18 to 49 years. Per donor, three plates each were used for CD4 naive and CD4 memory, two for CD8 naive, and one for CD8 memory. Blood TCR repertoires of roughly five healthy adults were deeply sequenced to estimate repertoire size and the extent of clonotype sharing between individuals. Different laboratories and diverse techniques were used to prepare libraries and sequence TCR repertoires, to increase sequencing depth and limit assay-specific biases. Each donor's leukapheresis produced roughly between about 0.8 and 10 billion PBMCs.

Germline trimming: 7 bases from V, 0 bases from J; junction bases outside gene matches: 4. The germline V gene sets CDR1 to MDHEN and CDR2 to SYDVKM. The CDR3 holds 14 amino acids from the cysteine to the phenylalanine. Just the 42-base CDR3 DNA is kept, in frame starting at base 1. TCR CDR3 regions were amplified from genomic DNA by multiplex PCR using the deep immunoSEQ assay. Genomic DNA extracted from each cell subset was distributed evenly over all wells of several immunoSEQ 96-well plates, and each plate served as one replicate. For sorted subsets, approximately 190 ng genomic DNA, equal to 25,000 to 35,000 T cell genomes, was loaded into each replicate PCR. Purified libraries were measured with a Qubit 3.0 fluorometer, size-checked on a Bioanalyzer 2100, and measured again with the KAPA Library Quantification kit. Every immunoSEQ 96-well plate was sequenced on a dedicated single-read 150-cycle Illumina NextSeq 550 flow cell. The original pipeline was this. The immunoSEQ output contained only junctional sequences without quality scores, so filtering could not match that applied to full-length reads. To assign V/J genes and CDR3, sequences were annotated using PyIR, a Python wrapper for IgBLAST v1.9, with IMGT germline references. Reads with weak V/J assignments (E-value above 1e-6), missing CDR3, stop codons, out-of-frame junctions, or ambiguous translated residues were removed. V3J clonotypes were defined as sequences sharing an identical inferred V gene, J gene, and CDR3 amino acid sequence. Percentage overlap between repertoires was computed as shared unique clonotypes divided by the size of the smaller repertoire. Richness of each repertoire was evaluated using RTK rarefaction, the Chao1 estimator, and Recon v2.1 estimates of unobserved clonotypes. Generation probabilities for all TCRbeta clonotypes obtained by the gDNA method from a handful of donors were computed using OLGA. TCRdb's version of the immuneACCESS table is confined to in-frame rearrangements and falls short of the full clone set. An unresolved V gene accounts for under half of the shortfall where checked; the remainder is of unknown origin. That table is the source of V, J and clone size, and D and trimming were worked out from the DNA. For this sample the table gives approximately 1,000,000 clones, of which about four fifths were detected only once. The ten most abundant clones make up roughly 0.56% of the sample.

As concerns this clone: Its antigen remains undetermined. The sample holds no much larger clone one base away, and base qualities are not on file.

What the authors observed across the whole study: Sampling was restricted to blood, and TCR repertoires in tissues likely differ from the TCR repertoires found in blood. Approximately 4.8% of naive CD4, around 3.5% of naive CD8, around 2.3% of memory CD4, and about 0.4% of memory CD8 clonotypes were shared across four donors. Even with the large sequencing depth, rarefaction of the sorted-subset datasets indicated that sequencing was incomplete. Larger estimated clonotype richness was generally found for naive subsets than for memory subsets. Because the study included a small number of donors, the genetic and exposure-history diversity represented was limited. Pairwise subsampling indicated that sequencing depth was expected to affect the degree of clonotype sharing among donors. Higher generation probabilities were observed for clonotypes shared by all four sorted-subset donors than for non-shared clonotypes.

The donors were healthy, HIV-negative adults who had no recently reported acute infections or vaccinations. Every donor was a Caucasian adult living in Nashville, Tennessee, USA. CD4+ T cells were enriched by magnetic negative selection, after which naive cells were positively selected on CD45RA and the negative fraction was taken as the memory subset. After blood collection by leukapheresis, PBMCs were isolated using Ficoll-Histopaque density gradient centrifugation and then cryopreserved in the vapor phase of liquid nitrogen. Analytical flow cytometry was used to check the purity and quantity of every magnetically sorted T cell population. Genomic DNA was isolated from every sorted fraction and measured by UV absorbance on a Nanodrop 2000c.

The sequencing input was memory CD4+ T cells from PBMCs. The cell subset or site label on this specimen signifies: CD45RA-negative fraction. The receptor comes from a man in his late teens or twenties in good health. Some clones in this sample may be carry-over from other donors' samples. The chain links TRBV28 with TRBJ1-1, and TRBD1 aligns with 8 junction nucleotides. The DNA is TGTGCCAGCACGCAGGGGGCGGTGAACACTGAAGCTTTCTTT. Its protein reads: CASTQGAVNTEAFF.